Listed below are T cell receptor beta chains from one sample, sequenced in a study of control samples from healthy donors and cancer patients. The protocol was immunoSEQ multiplex PCR, while the TCRdb copy is restricted to in-frame clones and leaves out a portion. The table has 350,000 to 450,000 clones, 75% to 95% seen once; the top ten hold just under 6.5%. Sequencing used PBMCs. The receptors originated from a man aged 40-50 years with head and neck cancer. The CDR3 runs from the conserved cysteine through the conserved F or W. A D gene is named only where the DNA matches it firmly. Size is stated for part of the rows, as once, few or many counts, or as a class when the clone is expanded.

len | abundance | j_gene | d_gene | v_gene | CDR3nt | CDR3aa
13 | once | TRBJ2-5 | TRBD2 | TRBV29-1 | TGCAGCGTTGTGGGGAGGGCGGGAGAGACCCAGTACTTC | CSVVGRAGETQYF
13 | . | TRBJ2-3 | . | TRBV18 | TGTGCCAGCTCACTCTTAAGCACAGATACGCAGTATTTT | CASSLLSTDTQYF
12 | . | TRBJ2-1 | . | TRBV10-3 | TGTGCCATCAGGGGGGACTACAATGAGCAGTTCTTC | CAIRGDYNEQFF
14 | . | TRBJ1-2 | TRBD1 | TRBV27 | TGTGCCAGCAACGAGGGGGCGCGCGGCTATGGCTACACCTTC | CASNEGARGYGYTF
15 | . | TRBJ1-2 | . | TRBV25-1 | TGTGCCAGCAGCCCACCGGGGGTGTTGCGCTATGGCTACACCTTC | CASSPPGVLRYGYTF
16 | . | TRBJ1-2 | . | TRBV10-3 | TGTGCCATCAGTGTGGGGACCCGGGGGGTCTTCTATGGCTACACCTTC | CAISVGTRGVFYGYTF
15 | . | TRBJ2-2 | . | TRBV19 | TGTGCCAGTAGTGCCAGACTAGAGGGCACCGGGGAGCTGTTTTTT | CASSARLEGTGELFF
15 | . | TRBJ1-2 | . | TRBV6-1 | TGTGCCAGCAGTGAACCAGTATGGGGGATGTACGGCTACACCTTC | CASSEPVWGMYGYTF
15 | . | TRBJ2-2 | . | TRBV11-1 | TGTGCCAGCAGCCTACAGGTTTGGAACACCGGGGAGCTGTTTTTT | CASSLQVWNTGELFF
15 | . | TRBJ1-1 | . | TRBV7-3 | TGTGCCAGCAGCTTAACGTTGGGGAGGAACACTGAAGCTTTCTTT | CASSLTLGRNTEAFF
14 | . | TRBJ1-4 | . | TRBV7-9 | TGTGCCAGCGCGCCGGTTTCAACTAATGAAAAACTGTTTTTT | CASAPVSTNEKLFF
13 | . | TRBJ2-3 | TRBD1 | TRBV19 | TGTGCCAGTAGTGGACAGGGTCCAGATACGCAGTATTTT | CASSGQGPDTQYF
13 | . | TRBJ2-1 | . | TRBV5-5 | TGTGCCAGCAGCCCCCTCGGGAGAAATGAGCAGTTCTTC | CASSPLGRNEQFF
15 | . | TRBJ2-7 | TRBD1 | TRBV6-2/TRBV6-3 | TGTGCCAGCAGTTACCCCGCAGGGGGCCCCTACGAGCAGTACTTC | CASSYPAGGPYEQYF
18 | few | TRBJ2-5 | . | TRBV30 | TGTGCCTGGAACTCCCACCTGGGGGGCGCGGGGTTATGGGAGACCCAGTACTTC | CAWNSHLGGAGLWETQYF
14 | . | TRBJ1-1 | . | TRBV3-1/TRBV3-2 | TGTGCCAGCAGCCCGGGACGGGGGAACACTGAAGCTTTCTTT | CASSPGRGNTEAFF
14 | . | TRBJ1-2 | . | TRBV5-1 | TGCGCCAGCAGCTTGGAGCTGGAGAACTATGGCTACACCTTC | CASSLELENYGYTF
13 | . | TRBJ2-7 | . | TRBV6-2/TRBV6-3 | TGTGCCAGCAGTTTGAAGGAGGTCGACGAGCAGTACTTC | CASSLKEVDEQYF
15 | . | TRBJ1-6 | . | TRBV6-5 | TGTGCCAGCAGTTCGCGGGGGGCGGTAAGGTCACCCCTCCACTTT | CASSSRGAVRSPLHF
15 | . | TRBJ2-7 | TRBD1 | TRBV7-8 | TGTGCCAGCAGCTCCCAGACAGGGATCGGGTACGAGCAGTACTTC | CASSSQTGIGYEQYF
14 | . | TRBJ1-4 | . | TRBV9 | TGTGCCAGCAGCGTAGCGGGGGCAGATGAAAAACTGTTTTTT | CASSVAGADEKLFF
13 | . | TRBJ1-5 | . | TRBV10-1 | TGCGCCAGCAAACCCCGGGACCATCAGCCCCAGCATTTT | CASKPRDHQPQHF
15 | . | TRBJ2-7 | . | TRBV6-5 | TGTGCCAGCAGTCTCCCCGGGACGGTTACCTACGAGCAGTACTTC | CASSLPGTVTYEQYF
13 | . | TRBJ1-6 | . | TRBV2 | TGTGCCAGCACTGGCCGGGGGAGTTCACCCCTCCACTTT | CASTGRGSSPLHF
12 | . | TRBJ2-3 | . | TRBV28 | TGTGCCAGCAGTTTAGCAGGCGGTACGCAGTATTTT | CASSLAGGTQYF
15 | . | TRBJ2-7 | . | TRBV5-1 | TGCGCCAGCAGCCCGACCTTGTTGCGCGTCAACGAGCAGTACTTC | CASSPTLLRVNEQYF
16 | once | TRBJ2-4 | TRBD2 | TRBV7-2 | TGTGCCAGCAGCCCAGAACTAGCGGGAACGAAAAACATTCAGTACTTC | CASSPELAGTKNIQYF
17 | . | TRBJ2-7 | TRBD1 | TRBV5-1 | TGCGCCAGCAGCTGGGGCCGACAGGGAAGGAGCTCCTACGAGCAGTACTTC | CASSWGRQGRSSYEQYF
16 | . | TRBJ2-5 | TRBD1 | TRBV28 | TGTGCCAGCAGTCCTTTAGGACAGGGGTACCAAGAGACCCAGTACTTC | CASSPLGQGYQETQYF
15 | . | TRBJ2-5 | . | TRBV9 | TGTGCCAGCAGCGTAGGAGCAGGGATAGGAGAGACCCAGTACTTC | CASSVGAGIGETQYF
15 | . | TRBJ1-6 | TRBD1 | TRBV5-6 | TGTGCCAGCAGCTCCGGGACAGGGTTTTACTCACCCCTCCACTTT | CASSSGTGFYSPLHF
15 | . | TRBJ1-6 | . | TRBV4-2 | TGTGCCAGCAGCCAAGCAGGTCAGGGAGCTACACCCCTCCACTTT | CASSQAGQGATPLHF
17 | . | TRBJ2-2 | . | TRBV6-2/TRBV6-3 | TGTGCCAGCAGCCCTCCCCCGGGGGTTGGGAAGCCCGGGGAGCTGTTTTTT | CASSPPPGVGKPGELFF
15 | once | TRBJ2-1 | TRBD1 | TRBV29-1 | TGCAGCGTAGCTCTTTGGGACAGTGAATCCAATGAGCAGTTCTTC | CSVALWDSESNEQFF
13 | . | TRBJ2-3 | . | TRBV25-1 | TGTGCCAGCAGACCGTGGGGGACAGATACGCAGTATTTT | CASRPWGTDTQYF
13 | . | TRBJ1-1 | . | TRBV3-1/TRBV3-2 | TGTGCCAGCAGCCGAGGACCCGGAACTGAAGCTTTCTTT | CASSRGPGTEAFF
17 | . | TRBJ2-4 | TRBD2 | TRBV15 | TGTGCCACCAGCAGAGTGGGTAGCGGGAGAACCGGAAACATTCAGTACTTC | CATSRVGSGRTGNIQYF
14 | . | TRBJ2-1 | TRBD2 | TRBV2 | TGTGCCAGCAGAACGGGACTAGCGGGAGCTGCGCAGTTCTTC | CASRTGLAGAAQFF
15 | once | TRBJ2-2 | . | TRBV28 | TGTGCCAGTTGCCAGGAGTGGGGGTACACCGGGGAGCTGTTTTTT | CASCQEWGYTGELFF
14 | few | TRBJ1-5 | TRBD1 | TRBV5-1 | TGCGCCAGCAGCTCCGGGACAGATCCTGGGCCCCAGCATTTT | CASSSGTDPGPQHF
13 | few | TRBJ1-6 | . | TRBV27 | TGTGCCACCCGAGGAGGGCGAGGGTCACCCCTCCACTTT | CATRGGRGSPLHF
14 | . | TRBJ2-5 | TRBD2 | TRBV28 | TGTGCCAGCAGTCTAACTAGCGCTCAAGAGACCCAGTACTTC | CASSLTSAQETQYF